The 5 T cell receptor beta chains in this list originate from one sample, sequenced in a study of T cell responses to AZD1222 COVID-19 vaccine (dated by TCRdb to the early 2020s). The label giving this sample's time point can be read as: baseline before first vaccination. Libraries were built with the immunoSEQ multiplex PCR assay. This immuneACCESS table, as held by TCRdb, lists in-frame sequences with V and J called but not all clones. Of the missing ones, under half trace to an unresolved V gene in checked studies; the others have no known cause. In all, the sample holds 90,000 to 130,000 clones, and about 85% of those were seen once. The ten largest clones capture around 3% of the sample. The specimen comprised peripheral blood, sampled on day 0 of AZD1222 vaccination. The receptor source for this set is an adult in good health.

The chain couples TRBV28 to TRBJ2-7, with 7 nucleotides matching TRBD1. Trimming removed 5 bases from V and 3 bases from J; junction bases left unmatched: 10. The CDR3 has 15 residues. Germline CDR1 MDHEN, CDR2 SYDVKM. DNA of the CDR3: TGTGCCAGCAGTCCCACCGGGGCAGGGGGCTACGAGCAGTACTTC. Translation gives CASSPTGAGGYEQYF.

J is TRBJ2-4 and V is TRBV7-6; 7 bases match TRBD1. Germline V gene sequence: CDR1 SGHVS, CDR2 FNYEAQ. The ends lost 6 bases at V and 9 bases at J; junction bases unmatched: 8. The CDR3 consists of 13 residues. CDR3 nucleotide sequence: TGTGCCAGCAGTCGCGGACAGGTGGGCATTCAGTACTTC. Translating it yields CASSRGQVGIQYF.

This chain links TRBV9 with TRBJ1-4; 7 positions match TRBD1. CDR1 and CDR2 (germline): SGDLS, YYNGEE. There are 15 residues in the CDR3. After removal of 2 bases from V and 5 bases from J, the junction contained 6 bases not matched to a gene. The CDR3: CASSVAGDRNEKLFF. The CDR3 DNA sequence: TGTGCCAGCAGCGTCGCAGGGGACAGAAATGAAAAACTGTTTTTT.

J is TRBJ2-3 and V is TRBV25-1, with D perhaps TRBD1 or TRBD2 (6 bases each). There are 15 residues in the CDR3. The V gene lost 1 base and the J gene lost 4 bases, with 12 bases spanning the gap. Germline V gene lookup returns CDR1 MGHDK and CDR2 SYGVNS. CDR3 DNA: TGTGCCAGCAGTGAATTCGGGGGCTTCTCAGATACGCAGTATTTT. Translating it yields CASSEFGGFSDTQYF.

This clone was observed a single time. The V and J genes are TRBV6-5 and TRBJ2-5; weak D call: TRBD2 (6 bases). This CDR3 is built from 14 residues. Trimming removed 5 bases from V and 4 bases from J, with 14 bases in between. Germline V gene lookup returns CDR1 MNHEY and CDR2 SVGAGI. This CDR3 is CASSPGGGPETQYF. For the CDR3, the DNA is TGTGCCAGCAGTCCCGGGGGAGGCCCAGAGACCCAGTACTTC.